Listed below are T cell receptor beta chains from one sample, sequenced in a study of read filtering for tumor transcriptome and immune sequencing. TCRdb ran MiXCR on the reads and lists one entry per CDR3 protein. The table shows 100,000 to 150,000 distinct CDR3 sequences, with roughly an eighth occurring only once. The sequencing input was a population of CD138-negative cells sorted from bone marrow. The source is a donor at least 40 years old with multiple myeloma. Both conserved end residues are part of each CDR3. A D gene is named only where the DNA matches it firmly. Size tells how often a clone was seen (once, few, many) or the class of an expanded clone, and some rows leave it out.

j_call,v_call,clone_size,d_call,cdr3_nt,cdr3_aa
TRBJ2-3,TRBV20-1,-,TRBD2,TGCAGTGCCCGACCCGACACAACTAGCGCTGAGGTCACAGATACGCAGTATTTT,CSARPDTTSAEVTDTQYF
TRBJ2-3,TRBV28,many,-,TGTGCCAGCAGCCTCGGGACCCGGGGCGCCTACACAGATACGCAGTATTTT,CASSLGTRGAYTDTQYF
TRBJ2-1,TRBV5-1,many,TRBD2,TGCGCCAGCCGGCGGACTAGCGGGATCTTCAGCGCATCCGGAAATGAGCAGTTCTTC,CASRRTSGIFSASGNEQFF
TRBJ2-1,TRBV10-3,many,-,TGTGCCATCAGGATGGAGAGGTACAATGAGCAGTTCTTC,CAIRMERYNEQFF
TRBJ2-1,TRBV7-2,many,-,TGTGCCAGCAGATACTACAATGAGCAGTTCTTC,CASRYYNEQFF
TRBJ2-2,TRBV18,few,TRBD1,TGTGCCAGCTCACCACGGACAGGAGCCACCGGGGAGCTGTTTTTT,CASSPRTGATGELFF
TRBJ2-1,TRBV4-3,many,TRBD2,TGCGCCAGCAGCCCGACTAGCGTGGGGTATGGTGAGCAGTTCTTC,CASSPTSVGYGEQFF
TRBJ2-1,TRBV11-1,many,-,TGTGCCAGCAGTGGGAGTTACAATGAGCAGTTCTTC,CASSGSYNEQFF
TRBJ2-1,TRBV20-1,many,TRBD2,TGCAGTGCAAGGTGGACCGGGACTAGATGGGAAAATGAGCAGTTCTTC,CSARWTGTRWENEQFF
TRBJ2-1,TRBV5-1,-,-,TGCGCCAGCAGCTTGGGGCCCGGGATGGGCAATGAGCAGTTCTTC,CASSLGPGMGNEQFF
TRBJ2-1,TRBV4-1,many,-,TGCGCCAGCAGCCAAGGGGTGAGGGTCGAGCAGTTCTTC,CASSQGVRVEQFF
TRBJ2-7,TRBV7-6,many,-,TGTGCCAGCAGCTTTCCCGGGACAACGTACGAGCAGTACTTC,CASSFPGTTYEQYF
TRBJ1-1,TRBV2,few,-,TGTGCCAGCAGGGGGGGTCGTGAAGCTTTCTTT,CASRGGREAFF
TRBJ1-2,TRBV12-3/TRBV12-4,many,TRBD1,TGTGCCAGCAGGGCCGATCCGGGACAGGGGGCAACTTATGGCTACACCTTC,CASRADPGQGATYGYTF
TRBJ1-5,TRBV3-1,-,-,TGTGCCAGCAGCCAAGATAGCGGGGTAAATCAGCCCCAGCATTTT,CASSQDSGVNQPQHF
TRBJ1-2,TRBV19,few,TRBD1,TGTGCCAGTAGGCCGACGGGACAGAACCTCTATGGCTACACCTTC,CASRPTGQNLYGYTF
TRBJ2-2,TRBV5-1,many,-,TGCGCCAGCGGAACGAACACCGGGGAGCTGTTTTTT,CASGTNTGELFF
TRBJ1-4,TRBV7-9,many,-,TGTGCCAGCAGCTTAACAGGCACTAATGAAAAACTGTTTTTT,CASSLTGTNEKLFF
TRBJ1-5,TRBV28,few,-,TGTGCCAGCAAGGAAAGTTTGGTAGGTCAGCCCCAGCATTTT,CASKESLVGQPQHF
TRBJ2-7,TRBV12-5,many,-,TGTGCTAGTGGTCGCGACAGCTACGAGCAGTACTTC,CASGRDSYEQYF